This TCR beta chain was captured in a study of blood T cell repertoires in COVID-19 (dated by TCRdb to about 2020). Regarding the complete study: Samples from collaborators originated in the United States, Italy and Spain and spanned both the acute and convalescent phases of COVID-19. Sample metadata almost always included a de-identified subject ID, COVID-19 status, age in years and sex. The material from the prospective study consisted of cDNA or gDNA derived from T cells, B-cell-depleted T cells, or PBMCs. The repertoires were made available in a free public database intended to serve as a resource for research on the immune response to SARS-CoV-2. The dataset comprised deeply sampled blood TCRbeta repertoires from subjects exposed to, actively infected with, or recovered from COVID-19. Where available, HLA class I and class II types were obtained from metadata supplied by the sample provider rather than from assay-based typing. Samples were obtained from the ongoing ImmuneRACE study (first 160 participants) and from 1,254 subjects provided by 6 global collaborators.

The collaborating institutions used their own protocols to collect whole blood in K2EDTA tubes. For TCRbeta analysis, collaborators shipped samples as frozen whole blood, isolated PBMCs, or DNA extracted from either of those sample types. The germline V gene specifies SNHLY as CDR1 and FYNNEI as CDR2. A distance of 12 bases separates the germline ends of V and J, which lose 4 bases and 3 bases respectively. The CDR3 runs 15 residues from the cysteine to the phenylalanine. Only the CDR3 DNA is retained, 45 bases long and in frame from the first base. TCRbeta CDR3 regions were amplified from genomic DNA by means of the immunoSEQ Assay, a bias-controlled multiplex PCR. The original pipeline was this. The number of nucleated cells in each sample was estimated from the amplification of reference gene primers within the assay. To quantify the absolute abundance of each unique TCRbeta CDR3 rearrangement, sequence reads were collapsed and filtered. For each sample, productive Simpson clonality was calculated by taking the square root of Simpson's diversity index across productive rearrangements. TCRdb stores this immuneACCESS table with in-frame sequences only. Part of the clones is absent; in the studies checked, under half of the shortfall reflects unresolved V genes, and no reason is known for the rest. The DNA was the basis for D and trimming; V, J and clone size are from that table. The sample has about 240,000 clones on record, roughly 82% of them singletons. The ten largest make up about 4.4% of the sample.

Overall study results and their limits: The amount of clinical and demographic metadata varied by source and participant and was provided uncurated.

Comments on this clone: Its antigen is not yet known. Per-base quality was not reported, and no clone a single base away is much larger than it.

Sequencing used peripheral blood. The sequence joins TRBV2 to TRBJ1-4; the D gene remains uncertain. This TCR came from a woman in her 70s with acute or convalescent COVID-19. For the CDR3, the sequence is CASSGAAIPNEKLFF. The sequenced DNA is TGTGCCAGCAGTGGGGCAGCTATCCCTAATGAAAAACTGTTTTTT.